One sample yielded the 5 T cell receptor beta chains listed below, sequenced in a study of blood T cell repertoires in COVID-19. Repertoires were generated with immunoSEQ multiplex PCR, while TCRdb's copy carries only in-frame clones and drops some. The sample consists of fewer than 350,000 clones, 70% to 90% of them appearing once. The sequenced material came from peripheral blood. Every receptor here comes from a woman aged 25 to 39 who had recovered from COVID-19.

V gene TRBV6-5 combines with J gene TRBJ1-1, with unresolved D. In germline, CDR1 is MNHEY, CDR2 SVGAGI. Trimming took off 2 bases at V and 1 base at J, with 5 bases between the two ends. CDR3 length equals 13 residues. CDR3 residues: CASSYGKNTEAFF. The CDR3 bases are TGTGCCAGCAGTTACGGCAAGAACACTGAAGCTTTCTTT.

V gene TRBV6-1 combines with J gene TRBJ1-1, with D unresolved. V was trimmed by 2 bases and J by 2 bases, leaving 12 bases between them. The CDR3 has 15 amino acids. The germline V gene has CDR1 MNHNS and CDR2 SASEGT. The CDR3 DNA reads TGTGCCAGCAGTGAAATGGTAACAGTCAACACTGAAGCTTTCTTT. It codes for CASSEMVTVNTEAFF.

The J gene is TRBJ1-1, the V gene TRBV19, with D unclear. V was cut by 8 bases and J by 0 bases, with 13 bases left in between. This CDR3 region has 14 residues. In germline, CDR1 is LNHDA, CDR2 SQIVND (reference sequence). The DNA for the CDR3 is TGTGCCAGTTTTGGCAGGCCGATGAACACTGAAGCTTTCTTT. Encoded protein: CASFGRPMNTEAFF.

CDR3 DNA: TGTGCCAGCAGCCAAGACGGGGGGGCGCTTACGCAGTATTTT. It codes for CASSQDGGALTQYF. This chain uses TRBV3-1 (or the pseudogene TRBV3-2) with TRBJ2-3; 8 bases are shared with TRBD2. The V gene's germline CDR1 is LGHDT and CDR2 YNNKEL (reference sequence). This CDR3 has 14 residues. The V gene end was trimmed by 0 bases and the J gene end by 8 bases; junction bases not matched to a gene: 4.

The chain is built from TRBV6-6 and TRBJ2-6; D is possibly TRBD1 (5 bases). The V and J ends lost 7 bases and 1 base respectively, with 11 bases between them. The CDR3 has 15 amino acids. Germline CDR1 MNHNY, CDR2 SVGAGI (reference sequence). The CDR3 loop reads CASNPGSSGANVLTF. CDR3 bases: TGTGCCAGCAACCCAGGGTCATCTGGGGCCAACGTCCTGACTTTC.